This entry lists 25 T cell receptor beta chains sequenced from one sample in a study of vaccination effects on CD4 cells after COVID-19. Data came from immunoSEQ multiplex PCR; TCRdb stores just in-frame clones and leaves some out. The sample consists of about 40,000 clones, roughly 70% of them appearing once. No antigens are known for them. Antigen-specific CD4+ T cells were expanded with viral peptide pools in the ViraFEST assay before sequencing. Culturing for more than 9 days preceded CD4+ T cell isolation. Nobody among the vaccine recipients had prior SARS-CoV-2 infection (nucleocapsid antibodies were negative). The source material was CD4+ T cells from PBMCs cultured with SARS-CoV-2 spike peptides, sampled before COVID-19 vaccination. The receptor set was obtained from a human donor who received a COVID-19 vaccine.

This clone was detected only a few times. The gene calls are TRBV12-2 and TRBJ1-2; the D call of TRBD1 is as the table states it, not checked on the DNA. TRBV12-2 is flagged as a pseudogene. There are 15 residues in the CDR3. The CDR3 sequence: CASRLPQGPLYGYTF. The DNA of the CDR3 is TGTGCAAGTCGCTTACCTCAGGGGCCCCTCTATGGCTACACCTTC.

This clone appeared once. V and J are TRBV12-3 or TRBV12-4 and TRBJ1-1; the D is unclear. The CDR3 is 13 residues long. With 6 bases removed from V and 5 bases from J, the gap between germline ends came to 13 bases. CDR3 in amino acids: CASSIRVITEAFF. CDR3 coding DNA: TGTGCCAGCAGCATAAGGGTGATAACTGAAGCTTTCTTT.

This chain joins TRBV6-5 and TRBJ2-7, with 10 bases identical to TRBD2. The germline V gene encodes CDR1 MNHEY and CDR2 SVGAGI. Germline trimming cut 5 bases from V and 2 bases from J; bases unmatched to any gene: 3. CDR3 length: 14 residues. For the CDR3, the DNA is TGTGCCAGCAGTCAGAGCGGGAGGGCCTACGAGCAGTACTTC. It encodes CASSQSGRAYEQYF.

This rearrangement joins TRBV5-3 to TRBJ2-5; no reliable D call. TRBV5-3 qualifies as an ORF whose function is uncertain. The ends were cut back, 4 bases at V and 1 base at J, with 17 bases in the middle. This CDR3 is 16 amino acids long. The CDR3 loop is CARSPDGSRPQETQYF. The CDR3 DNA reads TGTGCCAGAAGCCCGGACGGATCACGACCCCAAGAGACCCAGTACTTC.

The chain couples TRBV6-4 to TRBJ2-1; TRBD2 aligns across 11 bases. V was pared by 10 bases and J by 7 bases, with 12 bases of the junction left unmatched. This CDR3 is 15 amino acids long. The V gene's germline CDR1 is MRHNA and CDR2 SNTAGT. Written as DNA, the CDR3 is TGTGCCACCAGAACCTTAGCGGGAGGGCGTAATGAGCAGTTCTTC. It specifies CATRTLAGGRNEQFF.

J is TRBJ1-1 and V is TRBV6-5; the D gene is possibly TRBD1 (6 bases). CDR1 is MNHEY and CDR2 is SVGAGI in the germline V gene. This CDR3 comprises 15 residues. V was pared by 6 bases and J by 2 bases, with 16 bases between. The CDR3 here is CASRPPRGLNTEAFF. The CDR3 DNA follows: TGTGCCAGCAGACCTCCCAGGGGTTTAAACACTGAAGCTTTCTTT.

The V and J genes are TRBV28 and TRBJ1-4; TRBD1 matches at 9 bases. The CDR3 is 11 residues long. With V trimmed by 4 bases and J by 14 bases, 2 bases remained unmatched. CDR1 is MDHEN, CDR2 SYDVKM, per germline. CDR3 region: CASSSDRGLFF. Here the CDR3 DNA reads TGTGCCAGCAGTTCTGACAGGGGGCTGTTTTTT.

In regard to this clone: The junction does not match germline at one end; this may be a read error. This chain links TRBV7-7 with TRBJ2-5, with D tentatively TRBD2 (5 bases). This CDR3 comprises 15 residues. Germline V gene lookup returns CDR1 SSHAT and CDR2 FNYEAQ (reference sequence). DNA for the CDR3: TGTGCTAGCAGCTTAGGCCCAGCGGCTCGGGAGACCCAGTACTTC. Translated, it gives CASSLGPAARETQYF.

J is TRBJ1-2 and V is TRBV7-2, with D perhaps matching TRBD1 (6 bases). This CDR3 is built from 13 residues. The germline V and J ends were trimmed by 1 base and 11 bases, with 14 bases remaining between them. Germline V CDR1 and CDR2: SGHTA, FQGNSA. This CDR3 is CASSLEGVSRYTF. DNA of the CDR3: TGTGCCAGCAGCTTAGAGGGGGTCTCGAGATACACCTTC.

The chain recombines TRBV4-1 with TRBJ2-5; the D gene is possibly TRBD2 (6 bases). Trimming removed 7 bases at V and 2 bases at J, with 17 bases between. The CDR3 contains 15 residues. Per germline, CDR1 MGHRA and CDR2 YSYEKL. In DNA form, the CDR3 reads TGCGCCAGCACCCCGGGCCCGGCGGGACAAGAGACCCAGTACTTC. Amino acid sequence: CASTPGPAGQETQYF.

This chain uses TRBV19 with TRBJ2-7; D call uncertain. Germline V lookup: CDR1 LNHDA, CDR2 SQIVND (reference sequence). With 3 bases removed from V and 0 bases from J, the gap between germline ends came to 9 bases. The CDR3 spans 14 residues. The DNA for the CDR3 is TGTGCCAGTAGTATGGACGGGTTCTCCTACGAGCAGTACTTC. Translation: CASSMDGFSYEQYF.

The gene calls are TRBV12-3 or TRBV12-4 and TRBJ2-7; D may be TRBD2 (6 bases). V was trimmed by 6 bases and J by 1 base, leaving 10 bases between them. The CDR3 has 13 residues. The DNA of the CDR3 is TGTGCCAGCAGGGCCGGGGGTTCCTACGAGCAGTACTTC. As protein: CASRAGGSYEQYF.

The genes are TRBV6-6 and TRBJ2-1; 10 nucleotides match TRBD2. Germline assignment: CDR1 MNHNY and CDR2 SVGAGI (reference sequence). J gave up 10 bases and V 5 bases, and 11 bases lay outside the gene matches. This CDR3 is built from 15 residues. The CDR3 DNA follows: TGTGCCAGCAGTGCTAACTCTCAGCGGGGGGGCGAGCAGTTCTTC. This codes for CASSANSQRGGEQFF.

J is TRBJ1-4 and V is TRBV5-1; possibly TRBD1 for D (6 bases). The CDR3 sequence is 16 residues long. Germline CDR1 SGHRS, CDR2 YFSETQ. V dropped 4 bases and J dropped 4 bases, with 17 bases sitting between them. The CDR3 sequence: CASSLLPGAGNEKLFF. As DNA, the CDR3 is TGCGCCAGCAGCCTACTCCCGGGGGCGGGTAATGAAAAACTGTTTTTT. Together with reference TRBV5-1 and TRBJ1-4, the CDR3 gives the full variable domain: KAGVTQTPRYLIKTRGQQVTLSCSPISGHRSVSWYQQTPGQGLQFLFEYFSETQRNKGNFPGRFSGRQFSNSRSEMNVSTLELGDSALYLCASSLLPGAGNEKLFFGSGTQLSVL.

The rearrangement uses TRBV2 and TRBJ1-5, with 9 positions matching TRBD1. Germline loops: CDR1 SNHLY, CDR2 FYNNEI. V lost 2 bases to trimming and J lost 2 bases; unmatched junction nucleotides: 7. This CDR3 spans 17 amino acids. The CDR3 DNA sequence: TGTGCCAGCAGTGAACGGGGACAGGGCAAGGGCAATCAGCCCCAGCATTTT. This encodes CASSERGQGKGNQPQHF.

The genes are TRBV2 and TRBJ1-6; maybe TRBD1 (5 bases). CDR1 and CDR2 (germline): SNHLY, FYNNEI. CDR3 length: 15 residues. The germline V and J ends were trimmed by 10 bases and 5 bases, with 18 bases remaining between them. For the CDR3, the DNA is TGTGCCACACCTGGCGAGGGGAACAATAATTCACCCCTCCACTTT. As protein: CATPGEGNNNSPLHF.

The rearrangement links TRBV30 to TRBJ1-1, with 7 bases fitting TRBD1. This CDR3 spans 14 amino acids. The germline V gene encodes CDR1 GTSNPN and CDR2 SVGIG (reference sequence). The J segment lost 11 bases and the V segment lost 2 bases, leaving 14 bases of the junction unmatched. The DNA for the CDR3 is TGTGCCTGGAGTTTAGGGACAGTACGTGAAAAGGCTTTCTTT. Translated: CAWSLGTVREKAFF.

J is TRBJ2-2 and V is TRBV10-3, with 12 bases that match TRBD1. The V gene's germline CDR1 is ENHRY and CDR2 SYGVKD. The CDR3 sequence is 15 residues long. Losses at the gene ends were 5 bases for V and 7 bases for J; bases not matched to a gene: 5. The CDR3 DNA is TGTGCCATCAGTCCGGGACAGGGGGCTGGCGGGGAGCTGTTTTTT. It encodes CAISPGQGAGGELFF.

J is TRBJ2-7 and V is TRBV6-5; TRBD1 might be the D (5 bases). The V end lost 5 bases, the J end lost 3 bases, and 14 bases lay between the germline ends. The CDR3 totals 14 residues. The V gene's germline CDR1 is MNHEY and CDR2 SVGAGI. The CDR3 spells CASSPQEASYEQYF. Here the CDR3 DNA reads TGTGCCAGCAGTCCACAGGAAGCCAGCTACGAGCAGTACTTC.

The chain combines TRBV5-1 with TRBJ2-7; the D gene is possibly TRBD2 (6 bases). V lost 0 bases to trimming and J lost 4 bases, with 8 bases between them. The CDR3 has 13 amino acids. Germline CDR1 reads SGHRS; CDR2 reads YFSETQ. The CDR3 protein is CASSLGGTYEQYF. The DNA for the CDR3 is TGCGCCAGCAGCTTGGGGGGGACTTACGAGCAGTACTTC.

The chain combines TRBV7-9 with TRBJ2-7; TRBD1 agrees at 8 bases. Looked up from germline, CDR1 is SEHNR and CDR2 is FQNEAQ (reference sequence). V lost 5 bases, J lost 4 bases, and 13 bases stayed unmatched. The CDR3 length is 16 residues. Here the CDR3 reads CASSPRPDRDTYEQYF. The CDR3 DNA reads TGTGCCAGCAGCCCCCGGCCGGACAGGGACACTTACGAGCAGTACTTC.

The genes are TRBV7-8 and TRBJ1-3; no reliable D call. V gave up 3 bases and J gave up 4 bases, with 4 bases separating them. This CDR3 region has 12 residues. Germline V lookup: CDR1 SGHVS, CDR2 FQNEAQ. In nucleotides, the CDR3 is TGTGCCAGCAGCTTGCTGGGAAACACCATATATTTT. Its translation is CASSLLGNTIYF.

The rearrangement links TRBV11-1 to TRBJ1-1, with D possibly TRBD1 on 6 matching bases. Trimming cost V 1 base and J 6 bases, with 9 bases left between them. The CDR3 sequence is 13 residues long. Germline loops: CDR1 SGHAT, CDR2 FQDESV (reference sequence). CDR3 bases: TGTGCCAGCAGCTTAGACAGGGCCGCTGAAGCTTTCTTT. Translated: CASSLDRAAEAFF.

Written as DNA, the CDR3 is TGTGCCAGCAGTGACCCGGGACTAGCGGTGACAAGCGCGCAGTATTTT. Translated, it gives CASSDPGLAVTSAQYF. V and J are TRBV6-1 and TRBJ2-3; 11 bases line up with TRBD2. The V gene end was trimmed by 3 bases and the J gene end by 10 bases; junction bases not matched to a gene: 12. This CDR3 has 16 residues. The germline gives CDR1 MNHNS, CDR2 SASEGT.

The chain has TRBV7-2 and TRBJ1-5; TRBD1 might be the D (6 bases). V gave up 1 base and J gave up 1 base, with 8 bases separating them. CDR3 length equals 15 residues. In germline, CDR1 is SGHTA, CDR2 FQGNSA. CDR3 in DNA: TGTGCCAGCAGCTTAGGGGGGGCCAGCAATCAGCCCCAGCATTTT. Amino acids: CASSLGGASNQPQHF.